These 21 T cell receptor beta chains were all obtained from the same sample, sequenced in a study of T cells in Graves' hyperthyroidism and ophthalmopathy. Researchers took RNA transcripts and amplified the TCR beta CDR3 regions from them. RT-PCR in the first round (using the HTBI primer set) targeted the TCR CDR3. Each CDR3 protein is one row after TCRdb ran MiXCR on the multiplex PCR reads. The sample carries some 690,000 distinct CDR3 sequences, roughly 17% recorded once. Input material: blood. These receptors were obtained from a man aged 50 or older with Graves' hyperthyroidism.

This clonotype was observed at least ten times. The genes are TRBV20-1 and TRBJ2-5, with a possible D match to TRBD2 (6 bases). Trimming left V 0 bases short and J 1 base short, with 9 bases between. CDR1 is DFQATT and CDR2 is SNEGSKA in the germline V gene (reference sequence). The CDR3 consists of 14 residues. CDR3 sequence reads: CSARDRLGQETQYF. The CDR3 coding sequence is TGCAGTGCTAGAGATCGACTAGGCCAAGAGACCCAGTACTTC.

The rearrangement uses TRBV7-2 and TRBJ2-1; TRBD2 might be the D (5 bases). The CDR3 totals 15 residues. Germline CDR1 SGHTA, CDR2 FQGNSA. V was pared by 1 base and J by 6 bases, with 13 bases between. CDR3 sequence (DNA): TGTGCCAGCAGCTTAGGGTTAGCGAGTCCCAATGAGCAGTTCTTC. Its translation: CASSLGLASPNEQFF. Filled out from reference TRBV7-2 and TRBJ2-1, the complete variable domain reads GAGVSQSPSNKVTEKGKDVELRCDPISGHTALYWYRQSLGQGLEFLIYFQGNSAPDKSGLPSDRFSAERTGGSVSTLTIQRTQQEDSAVYLCASSLGLASPNEQFFGPGTRLTVL.

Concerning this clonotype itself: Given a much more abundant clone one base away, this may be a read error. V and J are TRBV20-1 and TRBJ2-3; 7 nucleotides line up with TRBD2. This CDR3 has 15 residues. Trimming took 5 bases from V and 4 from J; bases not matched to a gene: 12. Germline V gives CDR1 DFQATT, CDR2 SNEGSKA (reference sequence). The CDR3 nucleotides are TGCAGTGCTGGGGCGGGCGGGAGTGCGTCAGATACGCAGTATTTT. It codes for CSAGAGGSASDTQYF.

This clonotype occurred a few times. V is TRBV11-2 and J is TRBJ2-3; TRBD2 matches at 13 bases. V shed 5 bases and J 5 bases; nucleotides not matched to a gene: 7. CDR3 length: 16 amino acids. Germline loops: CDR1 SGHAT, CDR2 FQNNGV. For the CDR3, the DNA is TGTGCCAGCAGCCCACGACTAGCGGGAGGTATAGATACGCAGTATTTT. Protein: CASSPRLAGGIDTQYF.

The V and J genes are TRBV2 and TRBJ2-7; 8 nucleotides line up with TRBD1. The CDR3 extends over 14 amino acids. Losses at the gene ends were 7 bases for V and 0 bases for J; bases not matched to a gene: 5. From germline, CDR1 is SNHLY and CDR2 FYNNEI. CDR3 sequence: CASIRQGLSYEQYF. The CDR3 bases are TGTGCCAGCATCAGACAGGGGCTCTCCTACGAGCAGTACTTC. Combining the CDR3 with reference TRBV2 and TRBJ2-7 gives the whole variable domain EPEVTQTPSHQVTQMGQEVILRCVPISNHLYFYWYRQILGQKVEFLVSFYNNEISEKSEIFDDQFSVERPDGSNFTLKIRSTKLEDSAMYFCASIRQGLSYEQYFGPGTRLTVT.

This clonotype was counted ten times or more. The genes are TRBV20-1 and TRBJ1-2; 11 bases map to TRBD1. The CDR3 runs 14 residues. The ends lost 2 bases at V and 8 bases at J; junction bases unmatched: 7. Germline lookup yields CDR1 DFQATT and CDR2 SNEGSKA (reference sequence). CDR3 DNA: TGCAGTGCTAGAACAGGACAGGGGGCATGGGGCTACACCTTC. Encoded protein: CSARTGQGAWGYTF.

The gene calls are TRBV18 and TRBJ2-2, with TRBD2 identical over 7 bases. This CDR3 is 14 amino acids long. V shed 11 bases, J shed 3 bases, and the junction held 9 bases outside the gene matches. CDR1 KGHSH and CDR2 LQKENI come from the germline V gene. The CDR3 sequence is CAGGGSRDTGELFF. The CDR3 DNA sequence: TGTGCCGGCGGCGGGAGTAGGGACACCGGGGAGCTGTTTTTT.

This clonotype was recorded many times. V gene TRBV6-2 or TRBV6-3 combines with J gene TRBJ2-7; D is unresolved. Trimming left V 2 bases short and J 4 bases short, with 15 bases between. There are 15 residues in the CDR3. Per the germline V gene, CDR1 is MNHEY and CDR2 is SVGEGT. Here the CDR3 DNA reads TGTGCCAGCAGTTACCTCCATGGAACATCTTACGAGCAGTACTTC. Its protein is CASSYLHGTSYEQYF.

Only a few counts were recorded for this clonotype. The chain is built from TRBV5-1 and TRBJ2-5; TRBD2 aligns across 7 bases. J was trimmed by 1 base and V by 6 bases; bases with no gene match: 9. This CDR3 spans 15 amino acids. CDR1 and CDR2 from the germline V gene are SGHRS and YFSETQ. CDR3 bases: TGCGCCAGCACCGATCTAGCGGAAGTCCAAGAGACCCAGTACTTC. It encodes CASTDLAEVQETQYF.

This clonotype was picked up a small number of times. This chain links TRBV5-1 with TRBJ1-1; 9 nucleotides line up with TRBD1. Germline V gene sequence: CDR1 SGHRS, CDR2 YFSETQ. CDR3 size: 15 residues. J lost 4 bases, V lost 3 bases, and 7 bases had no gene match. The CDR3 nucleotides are TGCGCCAGCAGCTCAACGGGACAGGGAAGCACTGAAGCTTTCTTT. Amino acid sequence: CASSSTGQGSTEAFF.

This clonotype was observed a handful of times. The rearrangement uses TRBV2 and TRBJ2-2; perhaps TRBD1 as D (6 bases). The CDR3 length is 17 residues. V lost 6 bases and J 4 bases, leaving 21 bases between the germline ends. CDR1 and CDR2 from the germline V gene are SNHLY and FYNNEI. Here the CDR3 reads CASRPTETGSITGELFF. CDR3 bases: TGTGCCAGCAGACCCACCGAGACAGGATCGATCACCGGGGAGCTGTTTTTT.

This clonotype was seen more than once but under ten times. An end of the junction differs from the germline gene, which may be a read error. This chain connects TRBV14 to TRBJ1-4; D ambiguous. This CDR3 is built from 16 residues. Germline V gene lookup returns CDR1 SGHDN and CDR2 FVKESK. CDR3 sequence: CVSSPLRGNSNEKLFF. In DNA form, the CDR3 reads TGTGTCAGCAGCCCGCTGAGAGGAAACTCTAATGAAAAACTGTTTTTT.

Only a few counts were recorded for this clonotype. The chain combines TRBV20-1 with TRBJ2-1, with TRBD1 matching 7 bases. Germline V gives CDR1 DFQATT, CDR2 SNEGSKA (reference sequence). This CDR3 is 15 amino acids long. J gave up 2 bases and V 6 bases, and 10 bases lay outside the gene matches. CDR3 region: CSARGWDSTYNEQFF. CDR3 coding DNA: TGCAGTGCCCGTGGTTGGGACAGCACCTACAATGAGCAGTTCTTC.

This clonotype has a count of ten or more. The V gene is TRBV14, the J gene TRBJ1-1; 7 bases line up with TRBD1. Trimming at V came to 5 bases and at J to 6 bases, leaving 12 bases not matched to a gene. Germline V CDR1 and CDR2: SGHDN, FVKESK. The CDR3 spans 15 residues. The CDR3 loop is CASSLLDRPIPEAFF. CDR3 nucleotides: TGTGCCAGCAGCTTATTGGACAGGCCAATTCCTGAAGCTTTCTTT. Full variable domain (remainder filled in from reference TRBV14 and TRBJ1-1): EAGVTQFPSHSVIEKGQTVTLRCDPISGHDNLYWYRRVMGKEIKFLLHFVKESKQDESGMPNNRFLAERTGGTYSTLKVQPAELEDSGVYFCASSLLDRPIPEAFFGQGTRLTVV.

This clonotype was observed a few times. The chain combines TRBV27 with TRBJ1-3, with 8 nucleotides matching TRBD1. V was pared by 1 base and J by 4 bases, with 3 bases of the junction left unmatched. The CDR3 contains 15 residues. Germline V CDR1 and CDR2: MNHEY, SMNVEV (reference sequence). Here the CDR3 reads CASSLYRGSGNTIYF. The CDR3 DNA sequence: TGTGCCAGCAGTTTATACAGGGGGTCCGGAAACACCATATATTTT.

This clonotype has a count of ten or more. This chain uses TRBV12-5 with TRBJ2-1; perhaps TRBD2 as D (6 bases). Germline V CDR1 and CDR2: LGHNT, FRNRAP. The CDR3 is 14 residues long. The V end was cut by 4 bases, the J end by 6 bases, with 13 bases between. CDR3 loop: CASGSSLAANEQFF. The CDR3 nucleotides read TGTGCTAGTGGTTCCTCTTTAGCGGCCAATGAGCAGTTCTTC. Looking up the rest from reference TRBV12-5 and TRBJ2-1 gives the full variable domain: DARVTQTPRHKVTEMGQEVTMRCQPILGHNTVFWYRQTMMQGLELLAYFRNRAPLDDSGMPKDRFSAEMPDATLATLKIQPSEPRDSAVYFCASGSSLAANEQFFGPGTRLTVL.

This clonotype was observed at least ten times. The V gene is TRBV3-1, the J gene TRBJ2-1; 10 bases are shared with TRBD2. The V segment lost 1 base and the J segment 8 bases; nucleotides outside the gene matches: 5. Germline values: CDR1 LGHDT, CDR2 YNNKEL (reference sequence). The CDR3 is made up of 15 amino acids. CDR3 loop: CASSQGLAGVYEQFF. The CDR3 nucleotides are TGTGCCAGCAGCCAAGGGCTAGCGGGAGTCTATGAGCAGTTCTTC.

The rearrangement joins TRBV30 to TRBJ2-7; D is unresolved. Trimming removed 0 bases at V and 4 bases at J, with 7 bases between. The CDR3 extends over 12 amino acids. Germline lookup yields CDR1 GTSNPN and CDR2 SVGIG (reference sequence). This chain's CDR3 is CAWSVWGYEQYF. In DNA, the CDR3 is TGTGCCTGGAGTGTTTGGGGTTACGAGCAGTACTTC. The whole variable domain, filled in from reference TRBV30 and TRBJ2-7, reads SQTIHQWPATLVQPVGSPLSLECTVEGTSNPNLYWYRQAAGRGLQLLFYSVGIGQISSEVPQNLSASRPQDRQFILSSKKLLLSDSGFYLCAWSVWGYEQYFGPGTRLTVT.

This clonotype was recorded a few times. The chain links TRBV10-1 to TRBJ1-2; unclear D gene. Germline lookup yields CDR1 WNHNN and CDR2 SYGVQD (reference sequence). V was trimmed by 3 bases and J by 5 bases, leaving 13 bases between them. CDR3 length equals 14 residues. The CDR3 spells CASSENPTLYGYTF. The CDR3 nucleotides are TGCGCCAGCAGTGAAAACCCGACCCTGTATGGCTACACCTTC.

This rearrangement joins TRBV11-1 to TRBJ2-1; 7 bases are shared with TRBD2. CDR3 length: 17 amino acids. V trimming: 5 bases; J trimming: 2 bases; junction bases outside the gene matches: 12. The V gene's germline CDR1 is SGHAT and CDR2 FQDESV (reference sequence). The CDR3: CASSPSGAAGPYNEQFF. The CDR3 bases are TGTGCCAGCAGCCCTTCGGGAGCAGCGGGACCCTACAATGAGCAGTTCTTC.

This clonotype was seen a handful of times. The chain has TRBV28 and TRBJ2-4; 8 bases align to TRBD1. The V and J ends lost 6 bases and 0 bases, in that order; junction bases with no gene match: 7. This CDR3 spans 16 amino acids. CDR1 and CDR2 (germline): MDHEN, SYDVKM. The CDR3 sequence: CASRMTGVLAKNIQYF. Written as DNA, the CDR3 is TGTGCCAGCAGGATGACAGGGGTTCTAGCCAAAAACATTCAGTACTTC.